This T cell receptor (beta chain) was observed in a study of cytomegalovirus exposure and HLA in healthy donors. Overall study: Researchers previously reported finding roughly 120 million unique TCR beta sequences from roughly 180 million T cells. Study-wide points: By HLA locus, TCR association rates varied in a later analysis, with DRB1 showing the most and HLA-C the fewest.

Researchers ran the PCR with 60 Vbeta and 13 Jbeta primers. The data were produced by immunoSEQ multiplex PCR, yet TCRdb's version contains in-frame clones alone and is incomplete. The sample totals 150,000 to 200,000 clones. Healthy bone marrow donors supplied every sample. V lost 1 base and J lost 4; bases outside the gene matches: 3. This CDR3 spans 15 amino acids. CDR1 and CDR2 from the germline V gene are MGHRA and YSYEKL. For this clone: The antigen remains unidentified.

This receptor was identified in a man aged 25 to 45 in good health and CMV-seronegative. The sequenced material came from PBMCs. The V and J genes are TRBV4-1 and TRBJ2-2; 7 bases line up with TRBD1. In DNA, the CDR3 is TGCGCCAGCAGCCAAGGCCAGGGGGTCACCGGGGAGCTGTTTTTT. This encodes CASSQGQGVTGELFF.